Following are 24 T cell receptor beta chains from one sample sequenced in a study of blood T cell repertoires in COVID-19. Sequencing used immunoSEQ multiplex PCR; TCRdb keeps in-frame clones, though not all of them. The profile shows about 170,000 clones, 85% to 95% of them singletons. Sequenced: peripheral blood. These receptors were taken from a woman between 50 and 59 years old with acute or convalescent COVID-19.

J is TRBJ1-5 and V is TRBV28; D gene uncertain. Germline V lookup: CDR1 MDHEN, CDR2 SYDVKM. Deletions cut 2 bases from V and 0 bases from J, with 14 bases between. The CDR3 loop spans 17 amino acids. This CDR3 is CASSLGSGRYSNQPQHF. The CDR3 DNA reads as TGTGCCAGCAGTTTAGGGTCTGGGCGATATAGCAATCAGCCCCAGCATTTT.

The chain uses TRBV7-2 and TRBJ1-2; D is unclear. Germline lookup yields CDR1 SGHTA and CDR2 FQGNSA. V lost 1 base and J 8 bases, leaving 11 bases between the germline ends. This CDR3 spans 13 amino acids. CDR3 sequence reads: CASSLDVSRGYTF. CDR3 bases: TGTGCCAGCAGCTTAGATGTGTCCAGGGGCTACACCTTC.

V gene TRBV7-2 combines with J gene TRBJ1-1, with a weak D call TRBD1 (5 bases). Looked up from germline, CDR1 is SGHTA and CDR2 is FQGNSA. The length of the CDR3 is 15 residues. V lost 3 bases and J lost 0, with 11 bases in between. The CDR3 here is CASSLGLIMNTEAFF. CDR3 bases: TGTGCCAGCAGCTTGGGACTGATCATGAACACTGAAGCTTTCTTT.

The CDR3, as DNA: TGCGCCAGCAGCCAAGATAGGGGACAGGACGCCTACGAGCAGTACTTC. It translates to CASSQDRGQDAYEQYF. This chain uses TRBV4-3 with TRBJ2-7, with TRBD1 identical over 8 bases. V lost 0 bases to trimming and J lost 2 bases; unmatched junction nucleotides: 6. The CDR3 has 16 amino acids. Germline V gives CDR1 LGHNA, CDR2 YSLEER.

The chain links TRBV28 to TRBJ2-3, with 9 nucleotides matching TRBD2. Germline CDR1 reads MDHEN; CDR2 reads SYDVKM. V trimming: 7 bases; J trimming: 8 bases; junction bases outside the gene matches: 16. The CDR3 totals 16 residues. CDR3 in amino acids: CASISGSGRERATQYF. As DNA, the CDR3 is TGTGCCAGCATTAGCGGGAGTGGGAGGGAGAGGGCTACGCAGTATTTT.

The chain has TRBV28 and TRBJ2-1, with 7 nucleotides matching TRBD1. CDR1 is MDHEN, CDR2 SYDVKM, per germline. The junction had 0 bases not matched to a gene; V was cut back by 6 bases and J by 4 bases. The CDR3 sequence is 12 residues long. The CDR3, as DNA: TGTGCCAGCAGGGGACAGTACAATGAGCAGTTCTTC. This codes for CASRGQYNEQFF.

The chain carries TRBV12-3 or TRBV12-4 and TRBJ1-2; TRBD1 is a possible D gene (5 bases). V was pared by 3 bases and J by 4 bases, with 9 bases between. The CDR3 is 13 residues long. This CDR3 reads CASSFQGIYGYTF. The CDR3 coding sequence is TGTGCCAGCAGTTTCCAGGGCATCTATGGCTACACCTTC.

CDR3 coding DNA: TGTGCCAGCAGCGCCTTAGCGGGGGGGCTTTACAATGAGCAGTTCTTC. Protein: CASSALAGGLYNEQFF. The chain links TRBV9 to TRBJ2-1; TRBD2 agrees at 11 bases. Germline trimming cut 3 bases from V and 4 bases from J; bases unmatched to any gene: 6. Germline assignment: CDR1 SGDLS and CDR2 YYNGEE. This CDR3 contains 16 residues.

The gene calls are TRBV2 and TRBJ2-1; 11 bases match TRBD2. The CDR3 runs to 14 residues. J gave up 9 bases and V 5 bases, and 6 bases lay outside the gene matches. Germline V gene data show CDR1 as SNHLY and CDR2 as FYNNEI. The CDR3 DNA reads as TGTGCCAGCAGTTCTAGCGGGGGGAGAAGTGAGCAGTTCTTC. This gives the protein CASSSSGGRSEQFF.

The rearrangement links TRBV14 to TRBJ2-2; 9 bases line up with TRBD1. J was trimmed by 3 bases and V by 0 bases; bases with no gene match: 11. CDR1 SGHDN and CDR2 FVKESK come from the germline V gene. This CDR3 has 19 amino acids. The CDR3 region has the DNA TGTGCCAGCAGCCAAGATCGGGTGGGACAGGGAGTATACACCGGGGAGCTGTTTTTT. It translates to CASSQDRVGQGVYTGELFF.

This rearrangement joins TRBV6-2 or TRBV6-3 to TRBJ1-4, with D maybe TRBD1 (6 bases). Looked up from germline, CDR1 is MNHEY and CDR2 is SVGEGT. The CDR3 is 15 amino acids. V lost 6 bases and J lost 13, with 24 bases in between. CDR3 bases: TGTGCCAGCAGCGAGGGGGACCGTGCCTCGAGGGGACTGTTTTTT. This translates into CASSEGDRASRGLFF.

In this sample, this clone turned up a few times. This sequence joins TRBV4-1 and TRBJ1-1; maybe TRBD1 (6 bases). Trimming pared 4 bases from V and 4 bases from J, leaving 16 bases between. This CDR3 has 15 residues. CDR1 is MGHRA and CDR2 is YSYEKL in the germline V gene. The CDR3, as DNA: TGCGCCAGCAGCCCGCTTGGGGGGGCATCCACTGAAGCTTTCTTT. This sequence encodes CASSPLGGASTEAFF.

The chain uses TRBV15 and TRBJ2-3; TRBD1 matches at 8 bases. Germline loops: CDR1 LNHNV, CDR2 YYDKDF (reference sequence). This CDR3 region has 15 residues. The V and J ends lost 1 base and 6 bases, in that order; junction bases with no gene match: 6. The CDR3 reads CATSRVQGAVDTQYF. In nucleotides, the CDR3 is TGTGCCACCAGCAGAGTGCAGGGGGCGGTTGATACGCAGTATTTT.

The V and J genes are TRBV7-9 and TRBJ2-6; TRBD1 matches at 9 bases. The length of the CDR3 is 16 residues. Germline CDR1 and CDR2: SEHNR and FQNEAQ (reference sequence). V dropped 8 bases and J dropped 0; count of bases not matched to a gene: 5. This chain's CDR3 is CASEDRGPSGANVLTF. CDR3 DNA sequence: TGTGCCAGCGAGGACAGGGGTCCCTCTGGGGCCAACGTCCTGACTTTC.

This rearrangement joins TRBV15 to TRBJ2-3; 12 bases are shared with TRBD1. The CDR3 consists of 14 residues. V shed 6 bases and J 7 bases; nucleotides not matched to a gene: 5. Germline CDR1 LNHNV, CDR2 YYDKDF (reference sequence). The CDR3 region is CATSEGQGANTQYF. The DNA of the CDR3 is TGTGCCACCAGTGAGGGACAGGGGGCGAATACGCAGTATTTT.

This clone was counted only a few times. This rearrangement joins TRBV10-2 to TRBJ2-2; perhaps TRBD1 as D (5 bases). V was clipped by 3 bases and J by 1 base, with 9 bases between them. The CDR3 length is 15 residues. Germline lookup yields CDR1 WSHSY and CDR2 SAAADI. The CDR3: CASSEHTGNTGELFF. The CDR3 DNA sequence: TGCGCCAGCAGTGAACACACAGGGAACACCGGGGAGCTGTTTTTT.

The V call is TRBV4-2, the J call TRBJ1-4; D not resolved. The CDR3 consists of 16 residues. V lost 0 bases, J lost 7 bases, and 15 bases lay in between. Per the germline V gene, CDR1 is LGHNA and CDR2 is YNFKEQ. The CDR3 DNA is TGTGCCAGCAGCCAAGATCCGGCGGCCGTGACTGAAAAACTGTTTTTT. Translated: CASSQDPAAVTEKLFF.

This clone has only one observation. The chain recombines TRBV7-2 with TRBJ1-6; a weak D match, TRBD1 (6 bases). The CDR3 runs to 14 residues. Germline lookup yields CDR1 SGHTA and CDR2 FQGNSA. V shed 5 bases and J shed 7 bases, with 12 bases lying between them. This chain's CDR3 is CASSPQGRNSPLHF. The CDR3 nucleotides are TGTGCCAGCAGCCCACAGGGTAGGAATTCACCCCTCCACTTT.

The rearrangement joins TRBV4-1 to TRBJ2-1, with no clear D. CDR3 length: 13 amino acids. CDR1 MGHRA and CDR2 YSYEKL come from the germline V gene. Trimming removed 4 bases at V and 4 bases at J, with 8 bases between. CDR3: CASSPGLYNEQFF. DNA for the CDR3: TGCGCCAGCAGCCCTGGGCTTTACAATGAGCAGTTCTTC.

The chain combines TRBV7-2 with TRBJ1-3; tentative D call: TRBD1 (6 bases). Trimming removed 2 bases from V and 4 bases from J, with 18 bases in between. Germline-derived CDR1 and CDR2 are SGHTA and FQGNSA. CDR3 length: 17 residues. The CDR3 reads CASSLTRQAGEGNTIYF. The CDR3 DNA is TGTGCCAGCAGCTTAACTCGACAGGCGGGAGAAGGAAACACCATATATTTT.

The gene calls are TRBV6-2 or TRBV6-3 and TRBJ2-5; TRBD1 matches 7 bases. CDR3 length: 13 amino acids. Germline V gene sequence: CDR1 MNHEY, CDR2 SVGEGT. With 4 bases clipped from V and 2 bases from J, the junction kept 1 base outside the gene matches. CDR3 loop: CASSSQGQETQYF. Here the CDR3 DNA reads TGTGCCAGCAGTTCACAGGGGCAAGAGACCCAGTACTTC.

The CDR3 spells CASSLGVQDQETQYF. CDR3 DNA sequence: TGTGCCAGCAGCTTGGGAGTGCAGGATCAAGAGACCCAGTACTTC. The rearrangement uses TRBV5-6 and TRBJ2-5; D gene uncertain. Trimming removed 0 bases from V and 2 bases from J, with 11 bases in between. The CDR3 extends over 15 amino acids. CDR1 and CDR2 from the germline V gene are SGHDT and YYEEEE.

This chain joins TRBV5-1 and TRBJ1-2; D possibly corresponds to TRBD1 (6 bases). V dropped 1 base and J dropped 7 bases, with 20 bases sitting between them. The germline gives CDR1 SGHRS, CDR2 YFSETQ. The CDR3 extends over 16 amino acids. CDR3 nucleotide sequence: TGCGCCAGCAGCTTGCACGGTGGACAGCCTCTCTCTGGCTACACCTTC. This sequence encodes CASSLHGGQPLSGYTF.

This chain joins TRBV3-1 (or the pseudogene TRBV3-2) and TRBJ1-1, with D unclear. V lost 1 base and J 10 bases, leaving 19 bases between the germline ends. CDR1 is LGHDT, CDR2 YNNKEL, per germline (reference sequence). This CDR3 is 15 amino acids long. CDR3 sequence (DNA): TGTGCCAGCAGCCAAGGATACAGTACCGGTAAGGTAGCTTTCTTT. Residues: CASSQGYSTGKVAFF.